One sample yielded the 22 T cell receptor beta chains listed below, sequenced in a study of shared clonotypes between healthy human individuals. Profiling relied on immunoSEQ multiplex PCR, and the TCRdb table lists in-frame clones only, not all of them. This table has around 2.3 million clones, nearly 97% appearing once. Sequenced sample: naive CD4+ T cells sorted from blood. Subset reported: CD45RA+ positively selected. These receptors were obtained from a man aged 18 to 29 in good health.

The V gene is TRBV6-5, the J gene TRBJ1-3; possibly TRBD1 for D (6 bases). The CDR3 totals 16 residues. CDR1 and CDR2 from the germline V gene are MNHEY and SVGAGI. The V end lost 2 bases, the J end lost 4 bases, and 15 bases lay between the germline ends. The CDR3, as DNA: TGTGCCAGCAGTTACCGGTCTGGGGGGGCCGGAAACACCATATATTTT. Translated: CASSYRSGGAGNTIYF.

This sequence joins TRBV6-1 and TRBJ2-7; the match to TRBD1 covers 9 bases. Per germline, CDR1 MNHNS and CDR2 SASEGT. There are 15 residues in the CDR3. V lost 7 bases, J lost 6 bases, and 13 bases stayed unmatched. CDR3 coding DNA: TGTGCCAGCACCCGAATGGGGACAGGGTCGGCCGAGCAGTACTTC. It specifies CASTRMGTGSAEQYF.

As for this clone: At the DNA level, this CDR3 is encoded by other sequences in the same sample as well. J is TRBJ2-5 and V is TRBV6-6; the D gene is possibly TRBD1 (6 bases). Germline V gene sequence: CDR1 MNHNY, CDR2 SVGAGI (reference sequence). V lost 0 bases, J lost 5 bases, and 7 bases lay in between. The CDR3 is 13 amino acids. The CDR3 reads CASSYSTGETQYF. In DNA, the CDR3 is TGTGCCAGCAGTTACTCTACAGGGGAGACCCAGTACTTC.

A word on this clone: A read error may account for a junction end that differs from germline. The V and J genes are TRBV7-7 and TRBJ2-5, with TRBD2 matching over 10 bases. CDR1 and CDR2 from the germline V gene are SSHAT and FNYEAQ (reference sequence). The CDR3 extends over 16 amino acids. The CDR3 DNA reads as TGTGCTAGCAGCTCCCTGGTAGCGGGAGGTCTTGGGACCCAGTACTTC. Amino acid sequence: CASSSLVAGGLGTQYF.

V usage is TRBV19 and J usage is TRBJ1-4, with D possibly matching TRBD1 (6 bases). The CDR3 contains 14 residues. The germline V and J ends were trimmed by 6 bases and 1 base, with 9 bases remaining between them. Germline loops: CDR1 LNHDA, CDR2 SQIVND (reference sequence). CDR3 in DNA: TGTGCCAGTAGGCAACAGGGAACTAATGAAAAACTGTTTTTT. Residues: CASRQQGTNEKLFF.

About this clone itself: This specimen includes other DNA sequences encoding the same CDR3. This sequence joins TRBV6-1 and TRBJ1-2, with D maybe TRBD1 (5 bases). The CDR3 runs to 12 residues. V was trimmed by 3 bases and J by 8 bases, leaving 10 bases between them. CDR1 is MNHNS, CDR2 SASEGT, per germline. The CDR3 sequence: CASSDRVGGYTF. The CDR3 bases are TGTGCCAGCAGTGACAGGGTTGGCGGCTACACCTTC.

V gene TRBV5-5 combines with J gene TRBJ1-2; D gene unclear. The CDR3 is made up of 15 amino acids. Germline V gives CDR1 SGHKS, CDR2 YYEKEE (reference sequence). Trimming pared 3 bases from V and 7 bases from J, leaving 19 bases between. CDR3 region: CASSSQVGIMPGYTF. In DNA form, the CDR3 reads TGTGCCAGCAGCTCCCAAGTGGGGATAATGCCTGGCTACACCTTC. Complete variable domain (other parts from reference TRBV5-5 and TRBJ1-2): DAGVTQSPTHLIKTRGQQVTLRCSPISGHKSVSWYQQVLGQGPQFIFQYYEKEERGRGNFPDRFSARQFPNYSSELNVNALLLGDSALYLCASSSQVGIMPGYTFGSGTRLTVV.

V usage is TRBV7-9 and J usage is TRBJ2-7; D is unclear. The tail of the sequence fits TRBJ2-5 better, so the J call may be wrong. The germline V gene encodes CDR1 SEHNR and CDR2 FQNEAQ (reference sequence). This CDR3 spans 11 amino acids. The CDR3 bases are TGTGCCAGCAGCTCCGTAGAGACCCAGTACTTC. Translation gives CASSSVETQYF.

This chain connects TRBV7-9 to TRBJ1-1; D is possibly TRBD1 (5 bases). Per the germline V gene, CDR1 is SEHNR and CDR2 is FQNEAQ (reference sequence). The CDR3 contains 17 residues. V lost 5 bases and J 7 bases, leaving 26 bases between the germline ends. The CDR3 loop is CASSRRTGRLIVDEAFF. As DNA, the CDR3 is TGTGCCAGCAGCCGCCGAACAGGCCGATTGATAGTTGATGAAGCTTTCTTT.

The genes are TRBV5-1 and TRBJ2-7; 8 nucleotides line up with TRBD1. CDR3 length equals 16 residues. Germline V gives CDR1 SGHRS, CDR2 YFSETQ. V shed 0 bases and J 4 bases; nucleotides not matched to a gene: 9. DNA of the CDR3: TGCGCCAGCAGCTTGGAGGTTCCAGGGGGCGCGTACGAGCAGTACTTC. This translates into CASSLEVPGGAYEQYF.

The CDR3 DNA reads as TGTGCCAGCAGCTTTCTGACAGGGGGAGACTATGGCTACACCTTC. Protein sequence: CASSFLTGGDYGYTF. The chain combines TRBV5-4 with TRBJ1-2, with TRBD1 matching over 9 bases. CDR1 SGHNT and CDR2 YYREEE come from the germline V gene (reference sequence). Trimming removed 2 bases from V and 3 bases from J; junction bases left unmatched: 5. The CDR3 sequence is 15 residues long.

This rearrangement joins TRBV10-3 to TRBJ2-5, with D perhaps assigned TRBD1 or TRBD2 (6 bases each). In germline, CDR1 is ENHRY, CDR2 SYGVKD. The length of the CDR3 is 13 residues. Between the trimmed V and J ends, which lost 9 bases and 0 bases, there was a span of 11 bases. CDR3 sequence: CAMGGLNQETQYF. The CDR3 DNA follows: TGTGCCATGGGGGGCCTAAACCAAGAGACCCAGTACTTC.

A note on this clone: The identical CDR3 is also encoded by other nucleotide sequences in the sample. The chain couples TRBV18 to TRBJ2-7; 8 bases agree with TRBD1. Germline trimming cut 3 bases from V and 1 base from J; bases unmatched to any gene: 2. CDR1 is KGHSH, CDR2 LQKENI, per germline. This CDR3 is built from 14 residues. CDR3 nucleotide sequence: TGTGCCAGCTCACCCGGACAGGGATCCTACGAGCAGTACTTC. Amino acids: CASSPGQGSYEQYF.

The gene calls are TRBV2 and TRBJ2-3; D may be TRBD2 (6 bases). The CDR3 spans 12 residues. V was trimmed by 6 bases and J by 6 bases, leaving 10 bases between them. In germline, CDR1 is SNHLY, CDR2 FYNNEI. CDR3 in amino acids: CASRPAGDTQYF. DNA of the CDR3: TGTGCCAGCAGGCCCGCGGGGGATACGCAGTATTTT.

The gene calls are TRBV5-1 and TRBJ2-3, with 7 bases fitting TRBD2. CDR3 size: 11 residues. Germline values: CDR1 SGHRS, CDR2 YFSETQ. After removal of 4 bases from V and 11 bases from J, the junction contained 4 bases not matched to a gene. The CDR3 region is CASSPGTKQYF. CDR3 nucleotides: TGCGCCAGCAGCCCTGGGACTAAGCAGTATTTT.

As regards this clone: Other DNA sequences in the same sample also yield this CDR3. This sequence joins TRBV5-6 and TRBJ1-1; possibly TRBD1 for D (6 bases). The length of the CDR3 is 14 residues. V lost 0 bases, J lost 1 base, and 7 bases lay in between. Germline CDR1 reads SGHDT; CDR2 reads YYEEEE. The CDR3 loop reads CASSLVGQNTEAFF. The CDR3 DNA reads as TGTGCCAGCAGCTTGGTGGGACAGAACACTGAAGCTTTCTTT.

The chain links TRBV5-6 to TRBJ2-7, with 7 positions matching TRBD1. This CDR3 spans 15 amino acids. Germline V gene sequence: CDR1 SGHDT, CDR2 YYEEEE. Unmatched junction bases numbered 11, after V lost 4 bases and J lost 4 bases. The CDR3 bases are TGTGCCAGCAGCCCCAAGGACAGGTTCGGTTACGAGCAGTACTTC. Its translation is CASSPKDRFGYEQYF.

The chain recombines TRBV27 with TRBJ1-2; D gene ambiguous. CDR1 and CDR2 from the germline V gene are MNHEY and SMNVEV (reference sequence). The ends were cut back, 2 bases at V and 6 bases at J, with 10 bases in the middle. This CDR3 comprises 13 residues. CDR3 amino acids: CASSLTPVDGYTF. The CDR3 DNA reads as TGTGCCAGCAGTTTAACGCCGGTCGATGGCTACACCTTC.

The chain joins TRBV18 to TRBJ1-2; a weak D match, TRBD1 (6 bases). The CDR3 runs to 15 residues. V lost 0 bases and J lost 4, with 12 bases in between. Germline CDR1 reads KGHSH; CDR2 reads LQKENI. The CDR3 reads CASSPPGQPTYGYTF. In nucleotides, the CDR3 is TGTGCCAGCTCACCACCAGGACAGCCCACCTATGGCTACACCTTC.

The CDR3 here is CASSPAGGADTQYF. CDR3 in DNA: TGTGCCAGCAGCCCCGCCGGGGGCGCAGATACGCAGTATTTT. The gene calls are TRBV9 and TRBJ2-3; D tentatively reads TRBD1 or TRBD2 (6 bases each). The germline V and J ends were trimmed by 4 bases and 4 bases, with 13 bases remaining between them. The germline CDR1 and CDR2 sequences are SGDLS and YYNGEE. CDR3 length equals 14 residues.

This clone showed up just once. The V gene is TRBV11-1, the J gene TRBJ1-6, with unresolved D. Looked up from germline, CDR1 is SGHAT and CDR2 is FQDESV (reference sequence). V lost 5 bases and J 0 bases, leaving 11 bases between the germline ends. The CDR3 totals 16 residues. In DNA, the CDR3 is TGTGCCAGCAGCGGTGCCCGCAGCTCCTATAATTCACCCCTCCACTTT. This codes for CASSGARSSYNSPLHF.

Comments on this clone: Other DNA sequences within the sample encode an identical CDR3. The rearrangement uses TRBV30 and TRBJ2-7; TRBD2 might be the D (6 bases). CDR3 size: 15 residues. The V end was cut by 3 bases, the J end by 0 bases, with 15 bases between. Germline V gives CDR1 GTSNPN, CDR2 SVGIG (reference sequence). The CDR3 reads CAWSGGRSNSYEQYF. The CDR3 DNA reads TGTGCCTGGAGCGGGGGTCGTAGCAACTCCTACGAGCAGTACTTC.